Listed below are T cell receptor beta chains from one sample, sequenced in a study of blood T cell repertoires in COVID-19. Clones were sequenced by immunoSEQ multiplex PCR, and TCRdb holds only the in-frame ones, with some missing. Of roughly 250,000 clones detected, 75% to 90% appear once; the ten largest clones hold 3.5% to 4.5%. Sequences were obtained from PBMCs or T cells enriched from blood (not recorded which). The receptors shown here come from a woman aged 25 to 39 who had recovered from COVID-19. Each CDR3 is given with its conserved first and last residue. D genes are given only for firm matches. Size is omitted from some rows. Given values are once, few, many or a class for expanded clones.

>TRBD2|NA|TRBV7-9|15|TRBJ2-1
TGTGCCAGCCCAAGGGCGGGAGGGCCCTCATGGGAGCAGTTCTTC
CASPRAGGPSWEQFF
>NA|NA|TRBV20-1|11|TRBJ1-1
TGCAGTGCCCCGAGGGTGGCTGAAGCTTTCTTT
CSAPRVAEAFF
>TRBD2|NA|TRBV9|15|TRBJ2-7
TGTGCCAGCAGCGCCACAGGGACTAGCTCCTACGAGCAGTACTTC
CASSATGTSSYEQYF
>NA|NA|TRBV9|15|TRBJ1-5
TGTGCCAGCAGCGTAGAGGGAGTGCTCAATCAGCCCCAGCATTTT
CASSVEGVLNQPQHF
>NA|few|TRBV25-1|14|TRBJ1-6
TGTGCCAGCGTACAGAGCTCCTATAATTCACCCCTCCACTTT
CASVQSSYNSPLHF
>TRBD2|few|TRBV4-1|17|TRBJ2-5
TGCGCCAGCAGCCAAGGGGAAGGACTAGCGGGGGAAGAGACCCAGTACTTC
CASSQGEGLAGEETQYF
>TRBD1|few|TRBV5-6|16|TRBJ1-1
TGTGCCAGCAGCTTGGACAGGGGGCTAAAGAACACTGAAGCTTTCTTT
CASSLDRGLKNTEAFF
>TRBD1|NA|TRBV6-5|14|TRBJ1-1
TGTGCCAGCAGTTTTGGACAGGAAATGACTGAAGCTTTCTTT
CASSFGQEMTEAFF
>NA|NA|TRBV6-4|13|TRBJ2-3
TGTGCCAGCAGTAGCGGGAGCACAGATACGCAGTATTTT
CASSSGSTDTQYF
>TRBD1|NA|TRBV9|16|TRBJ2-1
TGTGCCAGCAGCGTAGCTGCGACAGGGGCCGGCCATGAGCAGTTCTTC
CASSVAATGAGHEQFF
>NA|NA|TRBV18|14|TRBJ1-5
TGTGCCAGCTCGCTAGGACAGAGCAATCAGCCCCAGCATTTT
CASSLGQSNQPQHF
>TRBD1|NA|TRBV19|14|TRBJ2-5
TGTGCCAGTGCCGGACAGGGTTTTCGAGAGACCCAGTACTTC
CASAGQGFRETQYF
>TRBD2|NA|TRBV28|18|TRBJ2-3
TGTGCCAGCAGTTTACCCTCGCTAGCGGGACCCAAGCCAGATACGCAGTATTTT
CASSLPSLAGPKPDTQYF
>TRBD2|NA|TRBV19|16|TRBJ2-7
TGTGCCAGTAGTACCCTAGGCGGGAGCGATTCCTACGAGCAGTACTTC
CASSTLGGSDSYEQYF
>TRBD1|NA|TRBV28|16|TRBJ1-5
TGTGCCACCAGAATCGCCACAGGGGCTCCCAATCAGCCCCAGCATTTT
CATRIATGAPNQPQHF
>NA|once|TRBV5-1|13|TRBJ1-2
TGCGCCAGCAGCCAAGACAGAGACTATGGCTACACCTTC
CASSQDRDYGYTF